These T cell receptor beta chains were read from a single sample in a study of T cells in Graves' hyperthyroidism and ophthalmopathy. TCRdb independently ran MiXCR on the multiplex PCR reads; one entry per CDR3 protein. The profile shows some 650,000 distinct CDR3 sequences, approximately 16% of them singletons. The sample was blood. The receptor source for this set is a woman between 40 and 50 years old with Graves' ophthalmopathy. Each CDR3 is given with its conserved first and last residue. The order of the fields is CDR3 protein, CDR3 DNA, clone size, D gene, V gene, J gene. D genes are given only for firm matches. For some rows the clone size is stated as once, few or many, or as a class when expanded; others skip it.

CDR3aa: CSARATFDRTSSYEQYF
CDR3nt: TGCAGTGCTAGAGCCACCTTCGACAGGACAAGCTCCTACGAGCAGTACTTC
abundance: few
d_gene: -
v_gene: TRBV20-1
j_gene: TRBJ2-7

CDR3aa: CAIGEGGQRVEQFF
CDR3nt: TGTGCCATCGGGGAGGGGGGACAGAGAGTTGAGCAGTTCTTC
abundance: -
d_gene: -
v_gene: TRBV10-3
j_gene: TRBJ2-1

CDR3aa: CASSVTSGTESVYF
CDR3nt: TGTGCCAGCAGCGTGACTAGCGGGACCGAAAGCGTGTATTTT
abundance: -
d_gene: TRBD2
v_gene: TRBV6-1
j_gene: TRBJ2-3

CDR3aa: CATRDRLYEQYF
CDR3nt: TGTGCCACCCGGGACAGGCTTTACGAGCAGTACTTC
abundance: many
d_gene: TRBD1
v_gene: TRBV6-1
j_gene: TRBJ2-7

CDR3aa: CASSGLGPDNYGYTF
CDR3nt: TGTGCCAGCAGTGGGTTAGGTCCGGACAACTATGGCTACACCTTC
abundance: many
d_gene: -
v_gene: TRBV6-1
j_gene: TRBJ1-2

CDR3aa: CSAASGEAAEQFF
CDR3nt: TGCAGCGCGGCTAGCGGGGAAGCGGCGGAGCAGTTCTTC
abundance: many
d_gene: TRBD2
v_gene: TRBV29-1
j_gene: TRBJ2-1

CDR3aa: CASSQDYGGISEKLFF
CDR3nt: TGTGCCAGCAGCCAAGACTATGGGGGGATAAGTGAAAAACTGTTTTTT
abundance: many
d_gene: -
v_gene: TRBV3-1
j_gene: TRBJ1-4

CDR3aa: CSATGDSYEQYF
CDR3nt: TGCAGTGCTACAGGCGATTCCTACGAGCAGTACTTC
abundance: many
d_gene: -
v_gene: TRBV20-1
j_gene: TRBJ2-7

CDR3aa: CSAASGSLTTDTQYF
CDR3nt: TGCAGTGCTGCCAGCGGGAGCCTAACCACAGATACGCAGTATTTT
abundance: many
d_gene: TRBD2
v_gene: TRBV20-1
j_gene: TRBJ2-3

CDR3aa: CASSEVAGGNTGELLF
CDR3nt: -
abundance: -
d_gene: -
v_gene: TRBV2
j_gene: TRBJ2-2

CDR3aa: CAWSKLAGGYNEQFF
CDR3nt: TGTGCCTGGAGTAAGCTAGCGGGAGGGTACAATGAGCAGTTCTTC
abundance: many
d_gene: TRBD2
v_gene: TRBV30
j_gene: TRBJ2-1

CDR3aa: CASSHGGAIAKNIQYF
CDR3nt: TGTGCCAGCTCCCACGGGGGGGCTATAGCCAAAAACATTCAGTACTTC
abundance: few
d_gene: TRBD2
v_gene: TRBV28
j_gene: TRBJ2-4

CDR3aa: CASSLQGLAATDTQYF
CDR3nt: TGCGCCAGCAGCTTGCAAGGACTAGCGGCCACAGATACGCAGTATTTT
abundance: many
d_gene: TRBD2
v_gene: TRBV5-1
j_gene: TRBJ2-3

CDR3aa: CASSVYDNTGELFF
CDR3nt: TGTGCCAGCAGCGTATACGATAACACCGGGGAGCTGTTTTTT
abundance: -
d_gene: -
v_gene: TRBV9
j_gene: TRBJ2-2

CDR3aa: CASSLNRGPFNEQFF
CDR3nt: TGTGCCAGCAGCTTAAACAGGGGCCCCTTTAATGAGCAGTTCTTC
abundance: -
d_gene: TRBD1
v_gene: TRBV7-2
j_gene: TRBJ2-1

CDR3aa: CATERLADSTDTQYF
CDR3nt: TGTGCCACCGAGAGACTAGCGGACAGCACAGATACGCAGTATTTT
abundance: -
d_gene: TRBD2
v_gene: TRBV2
j_gene: TRBJ2-3

CDR3aa: CASSRLTPSYEQYF
CDR3nt: TGTGCCAGCAGCCGATTGACTCCCTCCTACGAGCAGTACTTC
abundance: -
d_gene: -
v_gene: TRBV2
j_gene: TRBJ2-7

CDR3aa: CASSHRETQYF
CDR3nt: TGTGCCAGCAGCCACAGGGAGACCCAGTACTTC
abundance: many
d_gene: -
v_gene: TRBV7-2
j_gene: TRBJ2-5

CDR3aa: CASSLGVGTDLLPLHF
CDR3nt: TGTGCCAGCAGCCTCGGGGTGGGGACAGACCTCTTGCCCCTCCACTTT
abundance: few
d_gene: TRBD1
v_gene: TRBV9
j_gene: TRBJ1-6

CDR3aa: CSVGVIEGEKLFF
CDR3nt: TGCAGCGTTGGGGTCATCGAAGGTGAAAAACTGTTTTTT
abundance: -
d_gene: -
v_gene: TRBV29-1
j_gene: TRBJ1-4

CDR3aa: CASSPGLALAKNIQYF
CDR3nt: TGTGCCAGCAGCCCAGGACTGGCGCTAGCCAAAAACATTCAGTACTTC
abundance: many
d_gene: -
v_gene: TRBV12-3/TRBV12-4
j_gene: TRBJ2-4

CDR3aa: CASSQDLQAAYEQYF
CDR3nt: TGTGCCAGCAGCCAAGATCTACAGGCAGCCTACGAGCAGTACTTC
abundance: many
d_gene: -
v_gene: TRBV3-1
j_gene: TRBJ2-7

CDR3aa: CASSQGLANTGELFF
CDR3nt: TGTGCCAGCTCACAAGGACTAGCGAACACCGGGGAGCTGTTTTTT
abundance: many
d_gene: TRBD2
v_gene: TRBV18
j_gene: TRBJ2-2

CDR3aa: CASSVLPLVAWNQETQYF
CDR3nt: TGTGCCAGCAGCGTGCTACCCCTGGTGGCGTGGAACCAAGAGACCCAGTACTTC
abundance: many
d_gene: -
v_gene: TRBV7-8
j_gene: TRBJ2-5

CDR3aa: CSARAGTGGYEKLFF
CDR3nt: TGCAGTGCTAGAGCCGGGACAGGAGGTTATGAAAAACTGTTTTTT
abundance: -
d_gene: TRBD1
v_gene: TRBV20-1
j_gene: TRBJ1-4

CDR3aa: CSARFIGQESSGANVLTF
CDR3nt: TGCAGTGCTAGATTTATAGGACAGGAGAGCTCTGGGGCCAACGTCCTGACTTTC
abundance: -
d_gene: TRBD1
v_gene: TRBV20-1
j_gene: TRBJ2-6

CDR3aa: CSATLGFDLGTDTQYF
CDR3nt: TGCAGTGCTACCCTAGGGTTCGACCTTGGCACAGATACGCAGTATTTT
abundance: many
d_gene: -
v_gene: TRBV20-1
j_gene: TRBJ2-3

CDR3aa: CAWRGAYSTDTQYF
CDR3nt: TGTGCCTGGCGTGGGGCTTATAGCACAGATACGCAGTATTTT
abundance: many
d_gene: -
v_gene: TRBV30
j_gene: TRBJ2-3

CDR3aa: CASSWTSGETYEQYF
CDR3nt: TGTGCCAGCAGCTGGACTAGCGGGGAAACCTACGAGCAGTACTTC
abundance: -
d_gene: TRBD2
v_gene: TRBV7-2
j_gene: TRBJ2-7

CDR3aa: CASSLVVVAGADDRSYNEQFF
CDR3nt: TGTGCCAGCAGTTTAGTAGTTGTAGCGGGAGCGGATGACCGCTCCTACAATGAGCAGTTCTTC
abundance: many
d_gene: TRBD2
v_gene: TRBV28
j_gene: TRBJ2-1

CDR3aa: CASSPRTAFSTDTQYF
CDR3nt: TGTGCCAGCAGCCCTCGGACAGCCTTTAGCACAGATACGCAGTATTTT
abundance: many
d_gene: -
v_gene: TRBV11-2
j_gene: TRBJ2-3

CDR3aa: CASSQVELPDTQYF
CDR3nt: TGTGCCAGCAGCCAAGTGGAGCTGCCAGATACGCAGTATTTT
abundance: many
d_gene: -
v_gene: TRBV3-1
j_gene: TRBJ2-3

CDR3aa: CASSERAGSSQPQHF
CDR3nt: TGTGCCAGCAGTGAACGGGCAGGGTCGAGTCAGCCCCAGCATTTT
abundance: many
d_gene: -
v_gene: TRBV2
j_gene: TRBJ1-5

CDR3aa: CSGNPGESSYNEQFF
CDR3nt: TGCAGCGGAAACCCAGGGGAAAGCTCCTACAATGAGCAGTTCTTC
abundance: -
d_gene: -
v_gene: TRBV29-1
j_gene: TRBJ2-1

CDR3aa: CASSSPDRGTEAFF
CDR3nt: TGTGCCAGCAGTTCCCCGGACAGGGGCACTGAAGCTTTCTTT
abundance: few
d_gene: TRBD1
v_gene: TRBV27
j_gene: TRBJ1-1

CDR3aa: CASSLGGWGANVLTF
CDR3nt: TGTGCCAGCAGTTTAGGGGGATGGGGGGCCAACGTCCTGACTTTC
abundance: -
d_gene: -
v_gene: TRBV28
j_gene: TRBJ2-6

CDR3aa: CASSPLTHTEAFF
CDR3nt: TGTGCCAGCAGCCCCCTAACCCACACTGAAGCTTTCTTT
abundance: -
d_gene: -
v_gene: TRBV12-3/TRBV12-4
j_gene: TRBJ1-1

CDR3aa: CASSLVTGMSKQPQHF
CDR3nt: TGTGCCAGCAGCTTAGTGACAGGGATGTCAAAACAGCCCCAGCATTTT
abundance: -
d_gene: TRBD1
v_gene: TRBV11-2
j_gene: TRBJ1-5